The 31 T cell receptor beta chains below come from one sample, sequenced in a study of read filtering for tumor transcriptome and immune sequencing. From roughly 0.4 ug of RNA, a library with molecular barcoded alpha/delta and beta/gamma adaptors was made. TCRdb re-analysed the reads in MiXCR, keeping a single row per CDR3 protein. The sample contains around 130,000 distinct CDR3 sequences, 10% to 15% of which appear only once. The sample consisted of a population of CD138-negative cells sorted from bone marrow. These receptors originate from a donor over 35 with multiple myeloma.

The chain carries TRBV6-5 and TRBJ1-5; D unclear. The V end lost 5 bases, the J end lost 3 bases, and 8 bases lay between the germline ends. This CDR3 is built from 13 residues. Germline V CDR1 and CDR2: MNHEY, SVGAGI. The CDR3 spells CASSDGNNQPQHF. The CDR3 nucleotides are TGTGCCAGCAGTGACGGTAACAATCAGCCCCAGCATTTT.

To note about this clonotype: A much larger clone differs by one base, so this may be a read error. The gene calls are TRBV12-3 or TRBV12-4 and TRBJ2-6; D unclear. Trimming pared 8 bases from V and 3 bases from J, leaving 11 bases between. The CDR3 extends over 14 amino acids. The CDR3 reads CASHRYFGANVLTF. The CDR3 DNA reads as TGTGCCAGCCACCGGTACTTTGGGGCCAACGTCCTGACTTTC.

This clonotype was detected ten times or more. The chain is built from TRBV7-2 and TRBJ1-2; 10 positions match TRBD1. The V gene end was trimmed by 3 bases and the J gene end by 2 bases; junction bases not matched to a gene: 9. Germline-derived CDR1 and CDR2 are SGHTA and FQGNSA. This CDR3 region has 17 residues. CDR3 in amino acids: CASSFFFGTGDNYGYTF. The CDR3 region has the DNA TGTGCCAGCAGCTTTTTTTTCGGGACAGGGGACAACTATGGCTACACCTTC. Combining the CDR3 with reference TRBV7-2 and TRBJ1-2 gives the whole variable domain GAGVSQSPSNKVTEKGKDVELRCDPISGHTALYWYRQSLGQGLEFLIYFQGNSAPDKSGLPSDRFSAERTGGSVSTLTIQRTQQEDSAVYLCASSFFFGTGDNYGYTFGSGTRLTVV.

Only one count was recorded for this clonotype. A much bigger clone sits one base away, suggesting this may be a read error. The CDR3 DNA sequence: TGTGCCAGCAGTCCCAATTTGTATGGCTACGCCTTC. Its protein is CASSPNLYGYAF. The J gene is TRBJ1-2, the V gene TRBV28, with unresolved D. The length of the CDR3 is 12 residues. Germline V gives CDR1 MDHEN, CDR2 SYDVKM.

Ten or more counts support this clonotype. CDR3 nucleotides: TGTGCCTGGAGAGGACTAGCGGGAACAGATGAGCAGTTCTTC. It specifies CAWRGLAGTDEQFF. The chain carries TRBV30 and TRBJ2-1, with 12 bases lining up with TRBD2. The CDR3 has 14 amino acids. Germline values: CDR1 GTSNPN, CDR2 SVGIG (reference sequence). J lost 8 bases, V lost 3 bases, and 5 bases had no gene match.

This clonotype has at least ten counts. V gene TRBV5-1 combines with J gene TRBJ1-1; D may be TRBD1 (5 bases). Germline V gene lookup returns CDR1 SGHRS and CDR2 YFSETQ. V was shortened by 0 bases and J by 3 bases, with 12 bases between the two germline ends. CDR3 size: 15 residues. The CDR3, as DNA: TGCGCCAGCAGCTTGGAGGTTGGGGCCGACACTGAAGCTTTCTTT. Translation gives CASSLEVGADTEAFF. Drawing the rest from reference TRBV5-1 and TRBJ1-1, the complete variable domain is KAGVTQTPRYLIKTRGQQVTLSCSPISGHRSVSWYQQTPGQGLQFLFEYFSETQRNKGNFPGRFSGRQFSNSRSEMNVSTLELGDSALYLCASSLEVGADTEAFFGQGTRLTVV.

This clonotype was picked up many times. The chain is built from TRBV5-6 and TRBJ1-2; no clear D. CDR1 is SGHDT, CDR2 YYEEEE, per germline. The length of the CDR3 is 14 residues. The V end lost 1 base, the J end lost 2 bases, and 9 bases lay between the germline ends. Here the CDR3 DNA reads TGTGCCAGCAGCTTGTACGGGGAGAACTATGGCTACACCTTC. This translates into CASSLYGENYGYTF.

This clonotype was observed a few times. V usage is TRBV12-3 or TRBV12-4 and J usage is TRBJ2-7, with unresolved D. This CDR3 is built from 13 residues. V lost 3 bases, J lost 0 bases, and 6 bases lay in between. CDR3 DNA: TGTGCCAGCAGTTTTATGAGCTCCTACGAGCAGTACTTC. Protein product: CASSFMSSYEQYF.

This clonotype has a count of ten or more. The gene calls are TRBV30 and TRBJ2-7; no definite D call. CDR3 length: 12 residues. The V gene lost 1 base and the J gene lost 3 bases, with 7 bases spanning the gap. The V gene's germline CDR1 is GTSNPN and CDR2 SVGIG (reference sequence). The CDR3 DNA reads as TGTGCCTGGAGTGAGTTGGGCTACGAGCAGTACTTC. Translated: CAWSELGYEQYF.

The V call is TRBV12-3 or TRBV12-4, the J call TRBJ1-1; a weak D match, TRBD1 (6 bases). The germline V and J ends were trimmed by 11 bases and 7 bases, with 23 bases remaining between them. The CDR3 is 14 residues long. CDR3 nucleotides: TGTGCCGGTAGTTCCGGACAGCGGCGCAGTGAAGCTTTCTTT. This translates into CAGSSGQRRSEAFF.

Ten or more counts support this clonotype. The V call is TRBV29-1, the J call TRBJ2-3, with D maybe TRBD2 (6 bases). Deletions cut 1 base from V and 4 bases from J, with 12 bases between. Germline CDR1 SQVTM, CDR2 ANQGSEA. The CDR3 extends over 14 amino acids. The CDR3 bases are TGCAGCGTTGAAGGGGGGGTAACGCCAGATACGCAGTATTTT. Translating it yields CSVEGGVTPDTQYF.

This clonotype occurred many times. The chain is built from TRBV6-6 and TRBJ1-4; the match to TRBD1 covers 9 bases. This CDR3 spans 15 amino acids. Per germline, CDR1 MNHNY and CDR2 SVGAGI (reference sequence). The V and J ends lost 2 bases and 8 bases, in that order; junction bases with no gene match: 6. The CDR3 sequence is CASSYLGTGTEKLFF. The DNA for the CDR3 is TGTGCCAGCAGTTACCTAGGGACAGGGACCGAAAAACTGTTTTTT.

With respect to this clonotype: A single base separates this from a much larger clone, so it may be a read error. V is TRBV2 and J is TRBJ2-5; D is uncertain. V lost 4 bases and J lost 5, with 8 bases in between. This CDR3 is built from 12 residues. Looked up from germline, CDR1 is SNHLY and CDR2 is FYNNEI. This CDR3 reads CASSAAHETQYF. The CDR3 coding sequence is TGTGCCAGCAGTGCTGCTCATGAGACCCAGTACTTC.

The table lists this clonotype with many counts. The V and J genes are TRBV10-3 and TRBJ2-3, with D tentatively TRBD2 (7 bases). Trimming removed 6 bases at V and 2 bases at J, with 12 bases between. The CDR3 covers 14 residues. Germline loops: CDR1 ENHRY, CDR2 SYGVKD. The CDR3 here is CAIRAGALTDTQYF. The CDR3 DNA reads as TGTGCCATCAGGGCGGGGGCTCTCACAGATACGCAGTATTTT.

The sample holds many counts of this clonotype. This rearrangement joins TRBV14 to TRBJ2-3; D is undetermined. CDR3 size: 15 residues. V dropped 0 bases and J dropped 0 bases, with 7 bases sitting between them. Germline V gene data show CDR1 as SGHDN and CDR2 as FVKESK. CDR3: CASSQENPSTDTQYF. The CDR3 nucleotides are TGTGCCAGCAGCCAAGAGAATCCTAGCACAGATACGCAGTATTTT.

With respect to this clonotype: This may come from a read error, since a much larger clone is one base off. The chain has TRBV7-2 and TRBJ1-4; D call uncertain. The CDR3 is made up of 12 amino acids. Germline V CDR1 and CDR2: SGHTA, FQGNSA. CDR3 in DNA: TGTGCCAGCAGCTTAGATGATGAAAAACTGTCTTTT. This gives the protein CASSLDDEKLSF.

The table lists this clonotype with many counts. The chain carries TRBV2 and TRBJ2-3; no reliable D call. This CDR3 spans 13 amino acids. Trimming removed 6 bases at V and 5 bases at J, with 12 bases between. CDR1 and CDR2 from the germline V gene are SNHLY and FYNNEI. CDR3 protein: CASSPRPRDTQYF. The CDR3, as DNA: TGTGCCAGCAGCCCAAGGCCTCGAGATACGCAGTATTTT.

This clonotype showed up many times. This chain joins TRBV14 and TRBJ2-1, with 8 bases aligning to TRBD2. V was clipped by 0 bases and J by 4 bases; unmatched bases: 8. CDR3 size: 17 residues. Germline-derived CDR1 and CDR2 are SGHDN and FVKESK. CDR3 nucleotides: TGTGCCAGCAGCCAAGATCAAGCGGGAGAGCTATACAATGAGCAGTTCTTC. This translates into CASSQDQAGELYNEQFF.

This clonotype was seen at least ten times. This chain joins TRBV5-1 and TRBJ1-1; a weak D match, TRBD1 (5 bases). Germline V gives CDR1 SGHRS, CDR2 YFSETQ. V lost 0 bases, J lost 2 bases, and 14 bases lay in between. The CDR3 totals 16 residues. CDR3 in DNA: TGCGCCAGCAGCTTGGCCGCTGGACAAAGAAACACTGAAGCTTTCTTT. This encodes CASSLAAGQRNTEAFF.

This clonotype was observed many times. This chain links TRBV3-1 with TRBJ2-5; no firm D call. The V end was cut by 6 bases, the J end by 5 bases, with 16 bases between. CDR3 length: 14 amino acids. Germline CDR1 LGHDT, CDR2 YNNKEL (reference sequence). CDR3 protein: CASSKESVRETQYF. The DNA of the CDR3 is TGTGCCAGCAGTAAAGAGAGTGTAAGGGAGACCCAGTACTTC.

This clonotype was seen more than once but under ten times. The chain carries TRBV20-1 and TRBJ1-5; no definite D call. Germline lookup yields CDR1 DFQATT and CDR2 SNEGSKA (reference sequence). The CDR3 is 15 amino acids. V was shortened by 5 bases and J by 2 bases, with 16 bases between the two germline ends. This chain's CDR3 is CSAQLGLTGNQPQHF. CDR3 sequence (DNA): TGCAGTGCTCAACTGGGGTTAACGGGCAATCAGCCCCAGCATTTT.

This clonotype was recorded at least ten times. The rearrangement joins TRBV7-8 to TRBJ1-5; D not resolved. Looked up from germline, CDR1 is SGHVS and CDR2 is FQNEAQ. The CDR3 covers 15 residues. V was trimmed by 0 bases and J by 4 bases, leaving 10 bases between them. The CDR3 DNA reads as TGTGCCAGCAGCTTAGCCGGGGTAGGAAATCAGCCCCAGCATTTT. Its translation: CASSLAGVGNQPQHF.

The table lists this clonotype with many counts. J is TRBJ1-1 and V is TRBV7-2; D gene ambiguous. Trimming removed 0 bases at V and 6 bases at J, with 11 bases between. CDR1 SGHTA and CDR2 FQGNSA come from the germline V gene. The CDR3 is 14 amino acids. CDR3 residues: CASSLAPPAAEAFF. The CDR3 bases are TGTGCCAGCAGCTTAGCCCCTCCGGCTGCTGAAGCTTTCTTT.

This clonotype came up many times. The V gene is TRBV2, the J gene TRBJ2-1; D may be TRBD1 (6 bases). CDR1 SNHLY and CDR2 FYNNEI come from the germline V gene. The V gene lost 6 bases and the J gene lost 9 bases, with 9 bases spanning the gap. The CDR3 consists of 11 residues. The CDR3: CASRGGTEQFF. The CDR3 DNA reads TGTGCCAGCAGAGGGGGAACTGAGCAGTTCTTC.

At least ten counts were recorded for this clonotype. The J gene is TRBJ2-5, the V gene TRBV20-1, with 8 bases identical to TRBD2. From germline, CDR1 is DFQATT and CDR2 SNEGSKA (reference sequence). V dropped 0 bases and J dropped 5; count of bases not matched to a gene: 8. The CDR3 spans 15 residues. The CDR3, as DNA: TGCAGTGCTAGAGATGCCCGGGAGGGAAGCGAGACCCAGTACTTC. It is translated as CSARDAREGSETQYF.

This clonotype is labeled as medium-sized. This chain joins TRBV6-5 and TRBJ2-1; 8 nucleotides line up with TRBD1. The CDR3 consists of 13 residues. The V gene end was trimmed by 4 bases and the J gene end by 8 bases; junction bases not matched to a gene: 4. The germline V gene has CDR1 MNHEY and CDR2 SVGAGI. CDR3 nucleotides: TGTGCCAGCAGTTTTTCAGGGGGCGATGAGCAGTTCTTC. Amino acids: CASSFSGGDEQFF.

There are a few counts of this clonotype. The gene calls are TRBV19 and TRBJ1-5, with a possible D match to TRBD1 (5 bases). Germline loops: CDR1 LNHDA, CDR2 SQIVND (reference sequence). The CDR3 is 16 residues long. V was pared by 4 bases and J by 6 bases, with 19 bases between. The CDR3 nucleotides read TGTGCCAGTAGTAATGCCGGGGCAAGACAAACTCAGCCCCAGCATTTT. It encodes CASSNAGARQTQPQHF.

In its sample, this clonotype was seen many times. The V gene is TRBV6-5, the J gene TRBJ2-5; D may be TRBD1 or TRBD2 (5 bases each). Germline V gives CDR1 MNHEY, CDR2 SVGAGI. The CDR3 is 12 amino acids. V shed 8 bases and J shed 5 bases, with 12 bases lying between them. CDR3 amino acids: CASGSRGETQYF. CDR3 nucleotides: TGTGCCAGCGGATCCCGGGGCGAGACCCAGTACTTC.

The rearrangement joins TRBV7-8 to TRBJ2-1; D possibly corresponds to TRBD2 (6 bases). The CDR3 has 14 amino acids. V dropped 5 bases and J dropped 9 bases, with 17 bases sitting between them. The V gene's germline CDR1 is SGHVS and CDR2 FQNEAQ. The CDR3 coding sequence is TGTGCCAGCAGCCCCGGTCGACGGGGGTCTGAGCAGTTCTTC. This translates into CASSPGRRGSEQFF.

This clonotype was seen many times. V and J are TRBV5-1 and TRBJ2-2, with 14 positions matching TRBD2. The J segment lost 6 bases and the V segment lost 3 bases, leaving 1 base of the junction unmatched. Germline lookup yields CDR1 SGHRS and CDR2 YFSETQ. The CDR3 consists of 15 residues. The DNA of the CDR3 is TGCGCCAGCAGCTCGGGACTAGCGGGAGCCGGGGAGCTGTTTTTT. Its translation: CASSSGLAGAGELFF.

This clonotype was observed many times. The chain recombines TRBV9 with TRBJ2-5; TRBD1 agrees at 7 bases. V was clipped by 0 bases and J by 1 base; unmatched bases: 0. The CDR3 extends over 14 amino acids. Germline assignment: CDR1 SGDLS and CDR2 YYNGEE. DNA for the CDR3: TGTGCCAGCAGCGTAGCAGGGGGCCAAGAGACCCAGTACTTC. Translated, it gives CASSVAGGQETQYF.